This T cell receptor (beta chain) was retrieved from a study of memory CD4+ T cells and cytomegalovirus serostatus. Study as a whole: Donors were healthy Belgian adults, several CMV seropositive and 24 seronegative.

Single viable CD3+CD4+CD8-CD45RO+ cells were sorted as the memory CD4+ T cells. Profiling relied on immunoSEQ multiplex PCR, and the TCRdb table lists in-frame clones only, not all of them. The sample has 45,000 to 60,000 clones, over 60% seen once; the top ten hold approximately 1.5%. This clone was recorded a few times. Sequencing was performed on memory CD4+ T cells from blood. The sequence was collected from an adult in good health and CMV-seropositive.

The CDR3 loop reads CATHRNEYNEQFF. The CDR3 DNA is TGTGCCACCCACCGCAACGAGTACAATGAGCAGTTCTTC. The rearrangement links TRBV6-6 to TRBJ2-1; no firm D call. This CDR3 is 13 amino acids long. CDR1 and CDR2 from the germline V gene are MNHNY and SVGAGI (reference sequence). V shed 10 bases and J shed 4 bases, with 14 bases lying between them.